This TCR beta chain stems from a study of blood T cell repertoires in COVID-19. Study as a whole: Spain, Italy and the United States supplied samples that represented acute and convalescent COVID-19.

Seattle cases were enrolled at active infection and followed longitudinally. CDR3 length: 16 residues. Germline assignment: CDR1 KGHSH and CDR2 LQKENI. Trimming took off 4 bases at V and 0 bases at J, with 12 bases between the two ends. As originally analysed: Cell counts per sample came from amplifying reference gene primers. Clones were read by immunoSEQ multiplex PCR, and TCRdb kept only the in-frame ones, dropping some. Clone size and V and J calls were adopted from that table, with D and trimming inferred from the DNA. The sample lists 170,000 or so clones, approximately 87% occurring once. Sequencing was carried out using peripheral blood. The clonotype originates from an older woman with COVID-19, enrolled during active disease. The chain joins TRBV18 to TRBJ1-4; tentatively, D is TRBD1 (6 bases). The CDR3 DNA reads as TGTGCCAGCTCACGGGACAACCCATCAACTAATGAAAAACTGTTTTTT. It yields the protein CASSRDNPSTNEKLFF. Variable domain in full (rest from reference TRBV18 and TRBJ1-4): NAGVMQNPRHLVRRRGQEARLRCSPMKGHSHVYWYRQLPEEGLKFMVYLQKENIIDESGMPKERFSAEFPKEGPSILRIQQVVRGDSAAYFCASSRDNPSTNEKLFFGSGTQLSVL.